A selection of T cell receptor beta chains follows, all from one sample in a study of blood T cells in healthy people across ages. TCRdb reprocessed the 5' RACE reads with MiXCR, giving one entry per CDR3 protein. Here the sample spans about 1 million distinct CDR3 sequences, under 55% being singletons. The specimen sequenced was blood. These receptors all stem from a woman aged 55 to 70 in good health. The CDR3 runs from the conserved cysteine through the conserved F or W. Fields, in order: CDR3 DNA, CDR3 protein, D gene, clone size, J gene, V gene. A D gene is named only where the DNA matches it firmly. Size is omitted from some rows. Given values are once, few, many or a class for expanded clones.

TGTGCCAGCTCACCCCCCGACCGACCCAACTATGGCTACACCTTC | CASSPPDRPNYGYTF | - | few | TRBJ1-2 | TRBV18
TGCGCCAGCAGACTAAATATGACTAGTTGTTATGAGCAGTTCTTC | CASRLNMTSCYEQFF | - | - | TRBJ2-1 | TRBV10-1
TGTGCCAGCAGTTTCTCAAACGACAGTCCGTGGGTCGAGCAGTACTTC | CASSFSNDSPWVEQYF | - | - | TRBJ2-7 | TRBV27
TGTGCCAGCAGTTTCCGACTAGCGGGAGGCACAGATACGCAGTATTTT | CASSFRLAGGTDTQYF | TRBD2 | many | TRBJ2-3 | TRBV28
TGTGCCAGCAGTGAAGAGGGGACAGGCGGGCCATTCGGCTACACCTTC | CASSEEGTGGPFGYTF | TRBD1 | once | TRBJ1-2 | TRBV6-1
TGTGCCAGCAGCCAAGTCGGCGGATTGGACTATGGCTACACCTTC | CASSQVGGLDYGYTF | - | - | TRBJ1-2 | TRBV14
TGTGCCACCAGCAGATCCAGGGATCTGGACGGCTACACCTTC | CATSRSRDLDGYTF | - | - | TRBJ1-2 | TRBV15
TGCAGTGCTAGACCCCGGGACATTATATGGGAGCAGTACTTC | CSARPRDIIWEQYF | - | few | TRBJ2-7 | TRBV20-1
TGTGCCACCCTAAGCCAAGAGACCCAGTACTTC | CATLSQETQYF | - | many | TRBJ2-5 | TRBV15
TGTGCCGGCAGCGGGGGGGCCGGTGACATTCAGTACTTC | CAGSGGAGDIQYF | TRBD2 | - | TRBJ2-4 | TRBV6-4
TGTGCCAGCAAGCCCCGCGGGGTCCGAGAGACCCAGTACTTC | CASKPRGVRETQYF | - | - | TRBJ2-5 | TRBV27
TGTGCCAGCAGTTCAGGGAACAGACCCCTCCACTTT | CASSSGNRPLHF | - | - | TRBJ1-6 | TRBV12-3/TRBV12-4
TGTGCCAGCAGCGCAGGGACAGCCAGATCCACCTTC | CASSAGTARSTF | TRBD1 | - | TRBJ1-2 | TRBV7-8
TGTGCCAGCATCAAGAAGGGGTCAGGAACCTACAATGAGCAGTTCTTC | CASIKKGSGTYNEQFF | - | - | TRBJ2-1 | TRBV6-1
TGTGCCAGCAGTGAAGTCGGAGGACTCACTAATGAAAAACTGTTTTTT | CASSEVGGLTNEKLFF | - | - | TRBJ1-4 | TRBV6-1
TGTGCCAGCAGCCAAGAAGGACTAGCGGACACAGATACGCAGTATTTT | CASSQEGLADTDTQYF | TRBD2 | - | TRBJ2-3 | TRBV3-1
TGCGCCAGCAGCTTGGCCGGGACAGGGGTCAATGAGCAGTTCTTC | CASSLAGTGVNEQFF | TRBD1 | - | TRBJ2-1 | TRBV5-1
TGTGCCAGCTCAAGAAAGCAGGGGGCTTTTTCTGAGACCCAGTACTTC | CASSRKQGAFSETQYF | TRBD1 | few | TRBJ2-5 | TRBV18
TGTGCCAGCAGCATCCTGGGGGCCCCGGCGGGGGGCGGTAATGAAAAACTGTTTTTT | CASSILGAPAGGGNEKLFF | - | - | TRBJ1-4 | TRBV12-3/TRBV12-4
TGCAGCGCTGCCTTACAGGGGGTAAACGAGCAGTACTTC | CSAALQGVNEQYF | TRBD1 | - | TRBJ2-7 | TRBV29-1
TGTGCCAGCAGTAGACCGAGACAGGGGACAGATACGCAGTATTTT | CASSRPRQGTDTQYF | TRBD1 | - | TRBJ2-3 | TRBV12-3/TRBV12-4
TGCAGTGCTATAGGGATCAGGGGCGGGGGCACAGATACGCAGTATTTT | CSAIGIRGGGTDTQYF | - | few | TRBJ2-3 | TRBV20-1
TGTGCCAGCAGTTCTCACCGGAGCTACGAGCAGTACTTC | CASSSHRSYEQYF | - | many | TRBJ2-7 | TRBV12-3/TRBV12-4
TGTGCCAGCAGTTTAAGGACAGGGGGGGACGAGCAGTACTTC | CASSLRTGGDEQYF | TRBD1 | - | TRBJ2-7 | TRBV27